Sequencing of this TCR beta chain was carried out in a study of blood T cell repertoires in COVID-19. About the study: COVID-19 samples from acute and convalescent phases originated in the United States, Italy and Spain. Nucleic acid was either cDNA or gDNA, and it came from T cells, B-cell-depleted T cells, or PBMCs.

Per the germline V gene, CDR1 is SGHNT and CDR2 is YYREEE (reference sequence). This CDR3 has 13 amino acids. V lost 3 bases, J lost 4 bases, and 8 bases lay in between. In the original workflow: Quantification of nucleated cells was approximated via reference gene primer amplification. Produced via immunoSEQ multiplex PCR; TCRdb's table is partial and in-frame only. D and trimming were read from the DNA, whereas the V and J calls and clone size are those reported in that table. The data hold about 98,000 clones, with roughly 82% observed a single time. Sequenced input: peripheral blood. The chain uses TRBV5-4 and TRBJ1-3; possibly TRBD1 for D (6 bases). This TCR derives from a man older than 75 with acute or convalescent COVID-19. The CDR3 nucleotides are TGTGCCAGCAGCTCGGACAGAGGAAACACCATATATTTT. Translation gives CASSSDRGNTIYF.